These T cell receptor beta chains were read from a single sample in a study of regulatory T cells in long-lasting Graves disease. TCRdb called the multiplex PCR reads again in MiXCR, with one record for every CDR3 protein. The sample records about 470,000 distinct CDR3 sequences, roughly 21% being singletons. The material sequenced was peripheral blood mononuclear cells (PBMCs), taken when the disease was refractory, from a patient treated with antithyroid drugs. The receptors shown here come from a female donor with Graves disease. Both conserved end residues are part of each CDR3. A D gene is named only where the DNA matches it firmly. Clone sizes are given selectively: once, few, many, or a class where the clone is expanded.

CDR3 protein	CDR3 DNA	clone size	CDR3 length	V gene	J gene	D gene
CASSLSTANTYEQYF	TGTGCCAGCAGCCTCTCGACAGCGAACACCTACGAGCAGTACTTC	few	15	TRBV7-2	TRBJ2-7	.
CAISETWTGMSTDTQYF	TGTGCCATCAGTGAGACCTGGACAGGGATGAGCACAGATACGCAGTATTTT	.	17	TRBV10-3	TRBJ2-3	TRBD1
CSVEDLSRDLPFSTDTQYF	TGCAGCGTTGAGGACTTGTCTAGGGACCTCCCCTTTAGCACAGATACGCAGTATTTT	.	19	TRBV29-1	TRBJ2-3	.
CAWSVRPYEQYF	TGTGCCTGGAGTGTACGCCCGTACGAGCAGTACTTC	.	12	TRBV30	TRBJ2-7	.
CASSQDYPQETQYF	TGTGCCAGCAGCCAAGACTACCCTCAAGAGACCCAGTACTTC	.	14	TRBV7-9	TRBJ2-5	.
CATSDPADGTVAGYTGELFF	TGTGCCACCAGTGATCCGGCTGATGGGACGGTAGCGGGGTACACCGGGGAGCTGTTTTTT	few	20	TRBV24-1	TRBJ2-2	TRBD2
CAISEQGQGADGYTF	TGTGCCATCAGTGAACAGGGACAGGGGGCTGATGGCTACACCTTC	many	15	TRBV10-3	TRBJ1-2	TRBD1
CASRNRGGRAQYF	TGTGCCAGCAGAAACAGGGGCGGGAGAGCCCAGTACTTC	.	13	TRBV6-1	TRBJ2-5	.
CASSLRYRNSNQPQHF	TGTGCCAGCAGTTTACGATACAGGAATAGCAATCAGCCCCAGCATTTT	many	16	TRBV28	TRBJ1-5	.
CASSLDGSLVYEQYF	TGTGCCAGCAGCTTAGATGGCAGCTTGGTCTACGAGCAGTACTTC	many	15	TRBV7-2	TRBJ2-7	.
CASSATSGGPNEQFF	TGTGCCAGCAGTGCAACTAGCGGGGGTCCAAATGAGCAGTTCTTC	many	15	TRBV2	TRBJ2-1	TRBD2
CASSTRSDGFSYEQYF	TGTGCCAGCAGCACAAGAAGTGACGGGTTCTCCTACGAGCAGTACTTC	.	16	TRBV11-3	TRBJ2-7	.
CASSPTDGQQETQYF	TGCGCCAGCAGCCCCACCGACGGACAGCAAGAGACCCAGTACTTC	.	15	TRBV5-1	TRBJ2-5	.
CASSLGTGRSHEQYF	TGTGCCAGCAGTTTAGGGACAGGGCGCTCCCACGAGCAGTACTTC	many	15	TRBV27	TRBJ2-7	TRBD1
CASSEAGLGNQPQHF	TGCGCCAGCAGTGAGGCGGGGTTAGGCAATCAGCCCCAGCATTTT	many	15	TRBV10-2	TRBJ1-5	.
CSVAPAGANTGELFF	TGCAGCGTTGCACCGGCGGGGGCGAACACCGGGGAGCTGTTTTTT	many	15	TRBV29-1	TRBJ2-2	TRBD2
CASIGTGERGKLFF	TGTGCCAGCATCGGGACAGGGGAACGCGGAAAACTGTTTTTT	many	14	TRBV3-1	TRBJ1-4	TRBD1
CATSSGGGIYEQYF	TGTGCCACCAGCAGCGGGGGGGGGATCTACGAGCAGTACTTC	few	14	TRBV15	TRBJ2-7	TRBD2
CASSFRQGVPAFF	TGTGCCAGCAGTTTTCGGCAGGGAGTACCAGCTTTCTTT	many	13	TRBV27	TRBJ1-1	.